This T cell receptor (beta chain) was recovered during a study of T cells in Graves' hyperthyroidism and ophthalmopathy. Germline V gene data show CDR1 as SEHNR and CDR2 as FQNEAQ (reference sequence). Trimming removed 8 bases from V and 8 bases from J, with 12 bases in between. There are 11 residues in the CDR3. This clonotype was detected ten times or more. Amplified TCR beta CDR3 regions came from RNA transcripts. With the HTBI primer set, the TCR CDR3 went through a first round of RT-PCR. TCRdb re-derived calls from the multiplex PCR reads in MiXCR, one entry per CDR3 protein. The sample records approximately 720,000 distinct CDR3 sequences, around a sixth being singletons.

Sequencing used blood. The rearrangement links TRBV7-9 to TRBJ1-1, with D unclear. The clonotype originates from a woman aged 50 to 60 with Graves' hyperthyroidism that later progressed to Graves' ophthalmopathy. CDR3: CASAPENEAFF. The CDR3 DNA is TGTGCCAGCGCCCCCGAGAACGAAGCTTTCTTT.